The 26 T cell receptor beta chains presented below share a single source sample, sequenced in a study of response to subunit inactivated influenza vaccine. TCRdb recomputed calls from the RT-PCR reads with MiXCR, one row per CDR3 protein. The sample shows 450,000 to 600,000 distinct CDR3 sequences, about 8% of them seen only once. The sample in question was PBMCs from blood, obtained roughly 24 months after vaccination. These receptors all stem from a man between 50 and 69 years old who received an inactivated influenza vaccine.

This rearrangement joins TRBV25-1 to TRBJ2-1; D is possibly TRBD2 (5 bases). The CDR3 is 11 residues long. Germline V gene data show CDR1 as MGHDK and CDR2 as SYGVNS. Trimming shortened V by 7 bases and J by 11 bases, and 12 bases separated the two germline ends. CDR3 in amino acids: CASMQYGKQFF. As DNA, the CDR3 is TGTGCCAGCATGCAGTACGGGAAGCAGTTCTTC.

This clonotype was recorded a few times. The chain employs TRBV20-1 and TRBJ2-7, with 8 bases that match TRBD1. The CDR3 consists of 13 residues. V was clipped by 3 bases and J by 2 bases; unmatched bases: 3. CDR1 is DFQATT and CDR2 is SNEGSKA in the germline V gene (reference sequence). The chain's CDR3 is CSARKDRAYEQYF. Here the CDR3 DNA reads TGCAGTGCTAGGAAGGACAGGGCCTACGAGCAGTACTTC.

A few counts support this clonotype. The CDR3 DNA reads as TGTGCCAGCAGTTTAGTAATGGGGGGACTAGCGGGAGTTGAAGAAGAGACCCAGTACTTC. Residues: CASSLVMGGLAGVEEETQYF. The chain has TRBV12-3 or TRBV12-4 and TRBJ2-5, with TRBD2 matching over 14 bases. This CDR3 has 20 amino acids. The V segment lost 1 base and the J segment 3 bases; nucleotides outside the gene matches: 13.

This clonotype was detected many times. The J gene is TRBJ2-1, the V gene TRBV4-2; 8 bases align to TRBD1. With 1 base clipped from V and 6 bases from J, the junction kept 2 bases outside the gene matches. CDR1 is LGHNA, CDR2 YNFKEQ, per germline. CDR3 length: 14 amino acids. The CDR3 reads CASSQATGGNEQFF. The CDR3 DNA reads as TGTGCCAGCAGCCAAGCCACAGGGGGCAATGAGCAGTTCTTC.

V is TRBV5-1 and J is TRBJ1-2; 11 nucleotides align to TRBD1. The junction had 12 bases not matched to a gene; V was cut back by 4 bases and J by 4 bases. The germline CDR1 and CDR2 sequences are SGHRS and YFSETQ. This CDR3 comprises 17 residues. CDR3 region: CASSKDSGTGGIYGYTF. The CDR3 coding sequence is TGCGCCAGCAGCAAGGACTCCGGGACAGGGGGTATCTATGGCTACACCTTC.

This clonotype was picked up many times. The CDR3 nucleotides are TGTGCCATCAGTGATTATGGGCGGGGGGCAGCCCCTGACTCACAAAGCTCCTACAATGAGCAGTTCTTC. Residues: CAISDYGRGAAPDSQSSYNEQFF. This chain connects TRBV10-3 to TRBJ2-1; the match to TRBD2 covers 8 bases. The J segment lost 0 bases and the V segment lost 3 bases, leaving 25 bases of the junction unmatched. This CDR3 region has 23 residues. Germline V gene lookup returns CDR1 ENHRY and CDR2 SYGVKD.

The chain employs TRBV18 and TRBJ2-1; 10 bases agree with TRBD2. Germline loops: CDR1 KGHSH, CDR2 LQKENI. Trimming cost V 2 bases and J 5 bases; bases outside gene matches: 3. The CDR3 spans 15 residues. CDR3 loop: CASSPSAGGNNEQFF. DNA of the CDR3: TGTGCCAGCTCACCATCAGCGGGGGGGAACAATGAGCAGTTCTTC.

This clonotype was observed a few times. As DNA, the CDR3 is TGTGCCAGCAACGATAGGCCCCCGACATTTCAGCCCCAGCATTTT. Translating it yields CASNDRPPTFQPQHF. The rearrangement joins TRBV19 to TRBJ1-5; no reliable D call. V lost 9 bases and J lost 6, with 21 bases in between. The CDR3 is 15 amino acids. From germline, CDR1 is LNHDA and CDR2 SQIVND (reference sequence). Full variable domain (missing parts from reference TRBV19 and TRBJ1-5): DGGITQSPKYLFRKEGQNVTLSCEQNLNHDAMYWYRQDPGQGLRLIYYSQIVNDFQKGDIAEGYSVSREKKESFPLTVTSAQKNPTAFYLCASNDRPPTFQPQHFGDGTRLSIL.

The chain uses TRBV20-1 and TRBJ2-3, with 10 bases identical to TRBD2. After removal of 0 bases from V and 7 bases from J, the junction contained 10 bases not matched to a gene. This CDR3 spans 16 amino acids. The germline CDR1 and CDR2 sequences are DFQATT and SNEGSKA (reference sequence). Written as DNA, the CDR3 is TGCAGTGCTAGAGATTCGACTAGCGGGTTTACACATACGCAGTATTTT. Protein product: CSARDSTSGFTHTQYF.

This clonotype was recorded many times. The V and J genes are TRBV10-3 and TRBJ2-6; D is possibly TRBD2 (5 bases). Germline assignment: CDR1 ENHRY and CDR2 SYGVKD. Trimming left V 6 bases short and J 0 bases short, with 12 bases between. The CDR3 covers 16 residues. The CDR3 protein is CAISALDSSGANVLTF. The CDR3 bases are TGTGCCATCAGCGCCCTGGACTCCTCTGGGGCCAACGTCCTGACTTTC.

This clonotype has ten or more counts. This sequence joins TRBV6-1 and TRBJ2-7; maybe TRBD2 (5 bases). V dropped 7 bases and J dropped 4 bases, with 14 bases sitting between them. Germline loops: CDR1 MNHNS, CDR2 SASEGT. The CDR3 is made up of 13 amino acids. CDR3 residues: CASTSGGEYEQYF. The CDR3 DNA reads TGTGCCAGCACCTCCGGAGGAGAGTACGAGCAGTACTTC.

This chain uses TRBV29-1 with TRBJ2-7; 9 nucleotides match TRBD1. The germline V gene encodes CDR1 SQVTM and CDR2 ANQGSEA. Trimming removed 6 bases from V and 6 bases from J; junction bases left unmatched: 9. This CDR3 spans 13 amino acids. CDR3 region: CSVETTGGPEQYF. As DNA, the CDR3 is TGCAGCGTAGAGACTACAGGGGGCCCCGAGCAGTACTTC.

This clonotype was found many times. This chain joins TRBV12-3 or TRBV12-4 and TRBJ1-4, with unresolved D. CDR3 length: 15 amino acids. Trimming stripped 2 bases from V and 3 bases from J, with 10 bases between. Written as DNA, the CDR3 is TGTGCCAGCAGTTTAAGTGAGGGTTCTAATGAAAAACTGTTTTTT. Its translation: CASSLSEGSNEKLFF.

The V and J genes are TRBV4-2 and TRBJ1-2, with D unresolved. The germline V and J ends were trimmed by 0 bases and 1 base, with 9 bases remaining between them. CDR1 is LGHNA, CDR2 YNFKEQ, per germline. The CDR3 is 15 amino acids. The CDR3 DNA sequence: TGTGCCAGCAGCCAAGAATCAGCTATTAACTATGGCTACACCTTC. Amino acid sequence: CASSQESAINYGYTF.

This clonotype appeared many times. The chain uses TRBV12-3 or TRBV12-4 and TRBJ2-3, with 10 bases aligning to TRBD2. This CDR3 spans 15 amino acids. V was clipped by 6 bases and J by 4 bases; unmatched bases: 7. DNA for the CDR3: TGTGCCAGCAGCGGCCAGCGGGGGGGCCCAGATACGCAGTATTTT. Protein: CASSGQRGGPDTQYF.

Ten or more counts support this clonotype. The CDR3 protein is CASSLDGLAKNIQYF. The CDR3, as DNA: TGTGCCAGCAGTTTGGACGGTTTAGCCAAAAACATTCAGTACTTC. This chain uses TRBV12-3 or TRBV12-4 with TRBJ2-4; D remains unclear. The V end lost 3 bases, the J end lost 0 bases, and 9 bases lay between the germline ends. This CDR3 comprises 15 residues.

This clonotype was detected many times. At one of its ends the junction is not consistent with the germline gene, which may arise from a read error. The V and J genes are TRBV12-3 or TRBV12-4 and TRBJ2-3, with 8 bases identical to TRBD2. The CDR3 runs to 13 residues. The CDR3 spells CASTSGGTDTQYF. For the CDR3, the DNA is TGCGCCAGTACTAGCGGCGGCACAGATACGCAGTATTTT.

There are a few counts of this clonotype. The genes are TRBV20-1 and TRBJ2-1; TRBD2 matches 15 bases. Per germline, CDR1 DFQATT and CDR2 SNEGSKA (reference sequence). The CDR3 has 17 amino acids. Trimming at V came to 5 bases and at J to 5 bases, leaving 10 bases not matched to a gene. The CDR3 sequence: CSAFPGLAGGPDNEQFF. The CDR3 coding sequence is TGCAGTGCTTTCCCCGGACTAGCGGGGGGGCCCGACAATGAGCAGTTCTTC.

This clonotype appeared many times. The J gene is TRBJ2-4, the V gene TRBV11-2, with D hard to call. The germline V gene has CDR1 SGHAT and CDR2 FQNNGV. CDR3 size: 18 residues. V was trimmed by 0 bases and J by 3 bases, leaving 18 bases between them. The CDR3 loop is CASSLDQWQDPVKNIQYF. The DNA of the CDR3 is TGTGCCAGCAGCTTAGATCAGTGGCAGGATCCGGTCAAAAACATTCAGTACTTC. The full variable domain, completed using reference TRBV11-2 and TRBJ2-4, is EAGVAQSPRYKIIEKRQSVAFWCNPISGHATLYWYQQILGQGPKLLIQFQNNGVVDDSQLPKDRFSAERLKGVDSTLKIQPAKLEDSAVYLCASSLDQWQDPVKNIQYFGAGTRLSVL.

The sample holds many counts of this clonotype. CDR3 nucleotide sequence: TGTGCCAGCAGTACCCGGACAGCTCACACTGAAGCTTTCTTT. It encodes CASSTRTAHTEAFF. The chain combines TRBV12-3 or TRBV12-4 with TRBJ1-1; D might be TRBD1 (6 bases). The V and J ends lost 5 bases and 3 bases respectively, with 13 bases between them. CDR3 length equals 14 residues.

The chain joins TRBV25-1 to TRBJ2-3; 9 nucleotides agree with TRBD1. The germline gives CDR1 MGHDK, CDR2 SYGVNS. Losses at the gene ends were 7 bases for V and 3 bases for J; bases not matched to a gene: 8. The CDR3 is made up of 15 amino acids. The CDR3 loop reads CASKKDRGGTDTQYF. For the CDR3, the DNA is TGTGCCAGCAAGAAGGACAGGGGTGGTACAGATACGCAGTATTTT.

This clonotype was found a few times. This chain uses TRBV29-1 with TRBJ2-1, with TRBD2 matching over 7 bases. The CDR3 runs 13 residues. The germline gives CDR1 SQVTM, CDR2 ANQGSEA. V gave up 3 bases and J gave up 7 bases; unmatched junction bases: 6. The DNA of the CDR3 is TGCAGCGTTGAGGGACTGGGAGGGAATGAGCAGTTCTTC. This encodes CSVEGLGGNEQFF.

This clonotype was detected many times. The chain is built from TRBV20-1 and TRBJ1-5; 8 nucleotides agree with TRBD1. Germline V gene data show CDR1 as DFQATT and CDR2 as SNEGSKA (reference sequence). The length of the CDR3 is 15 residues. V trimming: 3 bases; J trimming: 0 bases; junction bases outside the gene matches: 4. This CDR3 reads CSARGTGDSNQPQHF. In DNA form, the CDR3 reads TGCAGTGCTAGGGGGACAGGTGATAGCAATCAGCCCCAGCATTTT.

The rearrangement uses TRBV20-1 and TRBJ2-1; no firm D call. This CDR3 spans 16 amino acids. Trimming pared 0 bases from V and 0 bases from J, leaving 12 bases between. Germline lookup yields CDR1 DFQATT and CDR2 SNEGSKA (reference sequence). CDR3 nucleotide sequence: TGCAGTGCTAGAGACTTTAGGAGAAGCTCCTACAATGAGCAGTTCTTC. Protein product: CSARDFRRSSYNEQFF.

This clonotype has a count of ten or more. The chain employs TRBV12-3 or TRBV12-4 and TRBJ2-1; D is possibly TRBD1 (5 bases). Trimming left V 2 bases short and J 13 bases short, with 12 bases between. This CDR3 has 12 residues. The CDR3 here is CASSLIVGLQFF. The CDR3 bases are TGTGCCAGCAGTTTAATAGTGGGGCTCCAGTTCTTC.

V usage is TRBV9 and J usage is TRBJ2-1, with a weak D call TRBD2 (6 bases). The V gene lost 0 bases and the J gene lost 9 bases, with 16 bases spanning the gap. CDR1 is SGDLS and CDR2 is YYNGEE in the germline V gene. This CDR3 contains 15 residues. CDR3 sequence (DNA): TGTGCCAGCAGCGTAGCCGGGAGAGAGGCAGGTGAGCAGTTCTTC. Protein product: CASSVAGREAGEQFF.